The T cell receptor (beta chain) described here comes from a study of beta chain features in type 1 diabetes. Of note for this clone: No antigen is known for it.

Sequenced material consisted of expressed TCRB transcripts (all of the isolated RNA was reverse transcribed). Sequencing used immunoSEQ multiplex PCR; TCRdb keeps in-frame clones, though not all of them. The sample has roughly 700,000 clones; around 15% are singletons. Study-wide results and caveats: When Type 1 diabetes patients were examined, their TCRB CDR3s proved moderately but significantly shorter in all four CD4+ subsets. Patients with type 1 diabetes showed fewer VDJ junction insertions and more deletions.

The CDR3 runs to 16 residues. The V gene's germline CDR1 is KGHSH and CDR2 LQKENI. V dropped 5 bases and J dropped 0 bases, with 14 bases sitting between them. V is TRBV18 and J is TRBJ1-3; D may be TRBD1 (6 bases). The clonotype originates from a man aged 18 to 30 with type 1 diabetes. The sample consisted of naive CD4+ T cells from blood. CDR3 region: CASSIQGIRSGNTIYF. As DNA, the CDR3 is TGTGCCAGCTCAATTCAGGGGATTCGCTCTGGAAACACCATATATTTT.